This T cell receptor (beta chain) was obtained from a study of blood T cell repertoires in COVID-19. Trimming removed 7 bases at V and 1 base at J, with 17 bases between. Germline CDR1 is LNHDA and CDR2 is SQIVND (reference sequence). The CDR3 spans 15 residues. This clone occurred once. The assay was immunoSEQ multiplex PCR, and TCRdb's table has in-frame clones only and misses some. The sample carries 150,000 to 200,000 clones, about 89% recorded once. The sequenced sample consisted of peripheral blood. The chain uses TRBV19 and TRBJ2-7; a possible D gene is TRBD2 (7 bases). The TCR originated in a middle-aged man with acute or convalescent COVID-19. In DNA, the CDR3 is TGTGCCAGTACCATGGGGGCTAGCGGATCCTACGAGCAGTACTTC. Its protein is CASTMGASGSYEQYF.